This TCR beta chain was documented in a study of control samples from healthy donors and cancer patients. Clones were read by immunoSEQ multiplex PCR, and TCRdb kept only the in-frame ones, dropping some. In the table there are approximately 69,000 clones, roughly 90% of which are singletons. The CDR3 sequence is 14 residues long. V lost 4 bases, J lost 1 base, and 10 bases lay in between. Germline V gene sequence: CDR1 ENHRY, CDR2 SYGVKD. What was sequenced was PBMCs. This sequence originates from a man between 60 and 75 years old with colorectal cancer. The V and J genes are TRBV10-3 and TRBJ1-1; D is undetermined. The CDR3 DNA follows: TGTGCCATCAGTGCTTTGGAGGAGAACACTGAAGCTTTCTTT. This codes for CAISALEENTEAFF.